This TCR beta chain was observed in a study of cytomegalovirus exposure and HLA in healthy donors. General study findings and limits: Reports indicated that the classifier achieved high specificity and sensitivity in diagnosing cytomegalovirus status.

A word on this clone: Its antigen is as yet unknown.

PCR used 60 Vbeta primers and 13 Jbeta primers. Assay: immunoSEQ multiplex PCR; the TCRdb copy retains only in-frame clones and omits some. The sample has roughly 120,000 clones, roughly 76% seen once. Per the germline V gene, CDR1 is MGHRA and CDR2 is YSYEKL. The ends lost 1 base at V and 1 base at J; junction bases unmatched: 5. The CDR3 runs 19 residues. V and J are TRBV4-1 and TRBJ2-3; 16 positions agree with TRBD2. The sample comprised PBMCs. The receptor's source is a man aged 45-65 years in good health and CMV-seropositive. CDR3 amino acids: CASSQAGTSGGAGTDTQYF. The DNA for the CDR3 is TGCGCCAGCAGCCAAGCCGGGACTAGCGGGGGGGCCGGCACAGATACGCAGTATTTT.